This T cell receptor beta chain was documented in a study of PD-L1 blockade in urothelial cancer. Only in-frame clones appear in the TCRdb table, and some are missing; sequencing was by immunoSEQ multiplex PCR. The data show approximately 51,000 clones, around 87% seen once. The length of the CDR3 is 18 residues. V lost 0 bases and J lost 0, with 17 bases in between. Germline CDR1 reads LNHNV; CDR2 reads YYDKDF (reference sequence). This TCR derives from a man aged 55 to 69 with urothelial cancer. This sample comprised PBMCs, obtained around atezolizumab (anti-PD-L1) treatment. The chain has TRBV15 and TRBJ1-1, with D possibly TRBD1 on 6 matching bases. CDR3 DNA sequence: TGTGCCACCAGCAGAGATCGTCCCAGGGGCCGAATGAACACTGAAGCTTTCTTT. This gives the protein CATSRDRPRGRMNTEAFF.